This entry describes one T cell receptor beta chain. Antigen specificity is unknown. Data came from immunoSEQ multiplex PCR; TCRdb stores just in-frame clones and leaves some out. This repertoire shows a few hundred thousand clones, roughly 97% found once; its top ten account for 0.045% to 0.06%. The germline V gene has CDR1 MDHEN and CDR2 SYDVKM. This CDR3 is 17 amino acids long. The germline V and J ends were trimmed by 1 base and 0 bases, with 13 bases remaining between them. Negatively enriched CD4+ T cells were divided by CD45RA into naive and memory. The data were taken from a study of shared clonotypes between healthy human individuals. The wider study: Each donor's CD4 naive and CD4 memory cells filled three plates apiece, CD8 naive two, and CD8 memory one. Findings and caveats of the study: There were few donors, and this limited the genetic and exposure-history diversity represented. Among non-shared clonotypes, generation probabilities were lower than among those shared by all four donors.

The specimen sequenced was naive CD4+ T cells sorted from blood. Noted subset: CD45RA+ positively selected. This clonotype was sampled from a woman in her 30s in good health. The chain links TRBV28 to TRBJ1-5, with D perhaps matching TRBD1 (5 bases). The CDR3 here is CASSLYGGAGSNQPQHF. As DNA, the CDR3 is TGTGCCAGCAGTTTATACGGGGGAGCCGGTAGCAATCAGCCCCAGCATTTT.